These 23 T cell receptor beta chains originate from one sample sequenced in a study of CD8 T cells in ankylosing spondylitis. Each CDR3 protein gets one entry after TCRdb re-called the 5' RACE reads with MiXCR. The sample includes some 87,000 distinct CDR3 sequences, 27% of them seen just once. Specimen: blood, either unsorted or a sorted T cell fraction (not recorded which). These receptors all come from a male donor with ankylosing spondylitis or in good health (not recorded which).

V gene TRBV5-5 combines with J gene TRBJ2-3; TRBD2 might be the D (7 bases). CDR3 length: 15 residues. CDR1 is SGHKS, CDR2 YYEKEE, per germline (reference sequence). V lost 4 bases to trimming and J lost 5 bases, with 17 bases between them. The CDR3 reads CASSLGGRMIDTQYF. DNA of the CDR3: TGTGCCAGCAGCCTGGGGGGGCGAATGATAGATACGCAGTATTTT.

This clonotype was recorded a few times. The chain uses TRBV28 and TRBJ2-1; a possible D gene is TRBD2 (7 bases). The CDR3 covers 13 residues. Deletions cut 3 bases from V and 9 bases from J, with 12 bases between. CDR1 MDHEN and CDR2 SYDVKM come from the germline V gene. CDR3 amino acids: CASSLGGPGEQFF. As DNA, the CDR3 is TGTGCCAGCAGTTTGGGGGGGCCTGGTGAGCAGTTCTTC.

This clonotype was counted a few times. This chain joins TRBV12-3 or TRBV12-4 and TRBJ1-1; no reliable D call. V shed 2 bases and J shed 1 base, with 5 bases lying between them. The CDR3 has 13 residues. The CDR3 reads CASSLRTNTEAFF. The CDR3 bases are TGTGCCAGCAGTTTACGCACGAACACTGAAGCTTTCTTT.

The rearrangement links TRBV7-3 to TRBJ2-2, with 9 bases lining up with TRBD2. Trimming took 2 bases from V and 0 from J; bases not matched to a gene: 10. The CDR3 covers 19 residues. CDR1 and CDR2 (germline): SGHTA, FQGTGA. As DNA, the CDR3 is TGTGCCAGCAGCTTAGGTCCTGCTAGCGGGATAACGAACACCGGGGAGCTGTTTTTT. It translates to CASSLGPASGITNTGELFF.

The chain employs TRBV6-1 and TRBJ1-2; a weak D match, TRBD1 (5 bases). Deletions cut 5 bases from V and 4 bases from J, with 11 bases between. CDR1 MNHNS and CDR2 SASEGT come from the germline V gene. There are 13 residues in the CDR3. The CDR3 bases are TGTGCCAGCAGTCCCGACAGACGCTATGGCTACACCTTC. Protein product: CASSPDRRYGYTF.

This clonotype was detected many times. The DNA for the CDR3 is TGTGCCAGCAGTTATGTGGGACTAGCGGGTCAAGAGACCCAGTACTTC. Its protein product is CASSYVGLAGQETQYF. This rearrangement joins TRBV6-5 to TRBJ2-5, with 12 bases that match TRBD2. Looked up from germline, CDR1 is MNHEY and CDR2 is SVGAGI. This CDR3 spans 16 amino acids. Losses at the gene ends were 3 bases for V and 2 bases for J; bases not matched to a gene: 4.

The J gene is TRBJ1-2, the V gene TRBV6-8; D is undetermined. V lost 7 bases to trimming and J lost 4 bases, with 19 bases between them. CDR1 is MNHGY and CDR2 is SAAAGT in the germline V gene. CDR3 length: 15 residues. The CDR3 reads CASIYGGQILYGYTF. The CDR3 DNA follows: TGTGCCAGCATCTACGGCGGTCAGATTCTCTATGGCTACACCTTC.

V and J are TRBV5-1 and TRBJ1-4; D remains unclear. The germline gives CDR1 SGHRS, CDR2 YFSETQ. V was clipped by 2 bases and J by 0 bases, with 11 bases between them. The CDR3 spans 16 residues. Here the CDR3 reads CASSFGRLATNEKLFF. CDR3 in DNA: TGCGCCAGCAGCTTCGGCAGGCTCGCAACTAATGAAAAACTGTTTTTT.

In its sample, this clonotype was seen many times. V gene TRBV5-1 combines with J gene TRBJ2-5; a possible D gene is TRBD2 (6 bases). The germline gives CDR1 SGHRS, CDR2 YFSETQ. This CDR3 contains 15 residues. V was trimmed by 6 bases and J by 5 bases, leaving 20 bases between them. The CDR3 reads CASNRAGLSRETQYF. Here the CDR3 DNA reads TGCGCCAGCAACCGGGCGGGACTGAGCAGGGAGACCCAGTACTTC. Complete variable domain (other parts from reference TRBV5-1 and TRBJ2-5): KAGVTQTPRYLIKTRGQQVTLSCSPISGHRSVSWYQQTPGQGLQFLFEYFSETQRNKGNFPGRFSGRQFSNSRSEMNVSTLELGDSALYLCASNRAGLSRETQYFGPGTRLLVL.

The sample holds a few counts of this clonotype. J is TRBJ2-6 and V is TRBV7-3; D gene ambiguous. Germline-derived CDR1 and CDR2 are SGHTA and FQGTGA. CDR3 size: 14 residues. Deletions cut 1 base from V and 2 bases from J, with 3 bases between. The CDR3 sequence: CASSLNPGANVLTF. DNA for the CDR3: TGTGCCAGCAGCTTAAACCCTGGGGCCAACGTCCTGACTTTC.

The chain joins TRBV11-3 to TRBJ2-7; possibly TRBD2 for D (6 bases). Deletions cut 5 bases from V and 2 bases from J, with 16 bases between. Germline CDR1 SGHNT, CDR2 YENEEA. This CDR3 comprises 15 residues. For the CDR3, the DNA is TGTGCCAGCAGCGATAGACTGCGGGGACCCTACGAGCAGTACTTC. This sequence encodes CASSDRLRGPYEQYF.

This clonotype was found a few times. The chain links TRBV24-1 to TRBJ1-1; D not certain. The CDR3 contains 11 residues. Germline CDR1 is KGHDR and CDR2 is SFDVKD. V lost 3 bases to trimming and J lost 7 bases, with 5 bases between them. The CDR3 loop is CATSDLGEAFF. CDR3 sequence (DNA): TGTGCCACCAGTGATCTAGGTGAAGCTTTCTTT.

This chain uses TRBV3-1 with TRBJ1-1; the match to TRBD1 covers 9 bases. The germline CDR1 and CDR2 sequences are LGHDT and YNNKEL (reference sequence). This CDR3 region has 14 residues. With V trimmed by 4 bases and J by 6 bases, 6 bases remained unmatched. This chain's CDR3 is CASSRDRVESEAFF. In DNA form, the CDR3 reads TGTGCCAGCAGCCGGGACAGGGTAGAGTCTGAAGCTTTCTTT. Combining the CDR3 with reference TRBV3-1 and TRBJ1-1 gives the whole variable domain DTAVSQTPKYLVTQMGNDKSIKCEQNLGHDTMYWYKQDSKKFLKIMFSYNNKELIINETVPNRFSPKSPDKAHLNLHINSLELGDSAVYFCASSRDRVESEAFFGQGTRLTVV.

The rearrangement joins TRBV7-9 to TRBJ2-5; 13 bases agree with TRBD2. Germline loops: CDR1 SEHNR, CDR2 FQNEAQ (reference sequence). Trimming at V came to 5 bases and at J to 3 bases, leaving 6 bases not matched to a gene. The CDR3 is 16 amino acids. The CDR3 protein is CASSPHGLAGEETQYF. CDR3 coding DNA: TGTGCCAGCAGCCCTCATGGACTAGCGGGAGAAGAGACCCAGTACTTC. The full variable domain, in which reference TRBV7-9 and TRBJ2-5 provide the parts outside the CDR3, is DTGVSQNPRHKITKRGQNVTFRCDPISEHNRLYWYRQTLGQGPEFLTYFQNEAQLEKSRLLSDRFSAERPKGSFSTLEIQRTEQGDSAMYLCASSPHGLAGEETQYFGPGTRLLVL.

The chain links TRBV12-3 or TRBV12-4 to TRBJ1-5, with D unresolved. V was cut by 3 bases and J by 2 bases, with 11 bases left in between. This CDR3 contains 15 residues. The CDR3 sequence is CASSFDGEGNQPQHF. CDR3 nucleotide sequence: TGTGCCAGCAGTTTTGACGGGGAGGGCAATCAGCCCCAGCATTTT.

This chain uses TRBV12-3 or TRBV12-4 with TRBJ2-7, with 10 bases matching TRBD2. The CDR3 consists of 16 residues. Germline trimming cut 4 bases from V and 1 base from J; bases unmatched to any gene: 7. The CDR3 sequence: CASSYTSGTRSYEQYF. DNA for the CDR3: TGTGCCAGCAGTTACACTAGCGGGACGCGGTCCTACGAGCAGTACTTC.

This clonotype has only a few counts. The V call is TRBV19, the J call TRBJ2-1, with D perhaps matching TRBD2 (6 bases). V lost 5 bases to trimming and J lost 4 bases, with 18 bases between them. CDR1 and CDR2 from the germline V gene are LNHDA and SQIVND (reference sequence). The CDR3 consists of 16 residues. Written as DNA, the CDR3 is TGTGCCAGTAGTTCCGACCGGACGGGAGTGTACAATGAGCAGTTCTTC. Translating gives CASSSDRTGVYNEQFF.

This clonotype was observed at least ten times. The genes are TRBV7-8 and TRBJ2-1; tentatively, D is TRBD1 or TRBD2 (5 bases each). This CDR3 contains 16 residues. Per the germline V gene, CDR1 is SGHVS and CDR2 is FQNEAQ. V shed 1 base and J shed 2 bases, with 12 bases lying between them. The CDR3 is CASSLGPGPPYNEQFF. In DNA, the CDR3 is TGTGCCAGCAGCTTAGGTCCGGGGCCCCCCTACAATGAGCAGTTCTTC. The full variable domain, with the rest looked up from reference TRBV7-8 and TRBJ2-1, is GAGVSQSPRYKVAKRGQDVALRCDPISGHVSLFWYQQALGQGPEFLTYFQNEAQLDKSGLPSDRFFAERPEGSVSTLKIQRTQQEDSAVYLCASSLGPGPPYNEQFFGPGTRLTVL.

This clonotype was counted ten times or more. The chain links TRBV7-6 to TRBJ2-2, with TRBD1 as a possible D gene (5 bases). Trimming took 5 bases from V and 5 from J, leaving 24 bases between them. CDR3 length equals 18 residues. Germline CDR1 SGHVS, CDR2 FNYEAQ. CDR3 in amino acids: CASSTLGGGATETGELFF. The CDR3 DNA is TGTGCCAGCAGCACCCTCGGTGGTGGGGCTACGGAGACCGGGGAGCTGTTTTTT.

This chain joins TRBV5-1 and TRBJ1-3; D might be TRBD1 (5 bases). The CDR3 is 15 residues long. V lost 1 base and J 0 bases, leaving 8 bases between the germline ends. The germline V gene encodes CDR1 SGHRS and CDR2 YFSETQ. CDR3 coding DNA: TGCGCCAGCAGCTTGTTAGGGGACTCTGGAAACACCATATATTTT. Amino acids: CASSLLGDSGNTIYF. The full variable domain, its missing parts supplied by reference TRBV5-1 and TRBJ1-3, is KAGVTQTPRYLIKTRGQQVTLSCSPISGHRSVSWYQQTPGQGLQFLFEYFSETQRNKGNFPGRFSGRQFSNSRSEMNVSTLELGDSALYLCASSLLGDSGNTIYFGEGSWLTVV.

The V gene is TRBV18, the J gene TRBJ1-4, with a weak D call TRBD1 (6 bases). The germline V and J ends were trimmed by 6 bases and 8 bases, with 16 bases remaining between them. This CDR3 comprises 14 residues. Germline-derived CDR1 and CDR2 are KGHSH and LQKENI. CDR3: CASSPDSGREKLFF. The CDR3 nucleotides are TGTGCCAGCTCCCCGGACAGCGGCAGGGAAAAACTGTTTTTT.

The chain is built from TRBV7-8 and TRBJ1-2; D is possibly TRBD1 (6 bases). The CDR3 runs 16 residues. The germline CDR1 and CDR2 sequences are SGHVS and FQNEAQ. V was shortened by 5 bases and J by 7 bases, with 23 bases between the two germline ends. The CDR3: CASSPNDRSPRGGYTF. The CDR3, as DNA: TGTGCCAGCAGCCCTAACGACAGGAGCCCTCGGGGTGGCTACACCTTC.

This clonotype occurred a few times. The rearrangement links TRBV5-5 to TRBJ1-6; D unresolved. Germline CDR1 is SGHKS and CDR2 is YYEKEE (reference sequence). The ends were cut back, 0 bases at V and 9 bases at J, with 13 bases in the middle. The CDR3 spans 15 residues. CDR3 region: CASSLDITRASPLHF. The CDR3 nucleotides read TGTGCCAGCAGCTTGGATATTACACGGGCTTCACCCCTCCACTTT.